This TCR beta chain comes out of a study of T cells in Graves' hyperthyroidism and ophthalmopathy. Overall study findings and caveats: Patients with ophthalmopathy were separated from those with stable hyperthyroidism by a 13 V-J model.

Template material for amplifying TCR beta CDR3 regions consisted of RNA transcripts. First-round RT-PCR with HTBI primers amplified the TCR CDR3 region. TCRdb analysed the multiplex PCR reads with MiXCR anew, one entry per CDR3 protein. The table has about 540,000 distinct CDR3 sequences, around 46% seen once; the top ten hold 8.2%. The CDR3 length is 14 residues. CDR1 and CDR2 from the germline V gene are SQVTM and ANQGSEA. The V and J ends lost 4 bases and 9 bases respectively, with 21 bases between them. As regards this clonotype: The antigen remains unidentified.

The specimen was peripheral blood or thyroid tissue (not recorded which). The source is a woman aged 18-29 years with Graves' hyperthyroidism. V is TRBV29-1 and J is TRBJ2-5; D assignment may be TRBD1 or TRBD2 (5 bases each). The DNA of the CDR3 is TGCAGCGTTGTTTCCGGGGACGGCAATCAGCCCCAGTACTTC. Its translation is CSVVSGDGNQPQYF.